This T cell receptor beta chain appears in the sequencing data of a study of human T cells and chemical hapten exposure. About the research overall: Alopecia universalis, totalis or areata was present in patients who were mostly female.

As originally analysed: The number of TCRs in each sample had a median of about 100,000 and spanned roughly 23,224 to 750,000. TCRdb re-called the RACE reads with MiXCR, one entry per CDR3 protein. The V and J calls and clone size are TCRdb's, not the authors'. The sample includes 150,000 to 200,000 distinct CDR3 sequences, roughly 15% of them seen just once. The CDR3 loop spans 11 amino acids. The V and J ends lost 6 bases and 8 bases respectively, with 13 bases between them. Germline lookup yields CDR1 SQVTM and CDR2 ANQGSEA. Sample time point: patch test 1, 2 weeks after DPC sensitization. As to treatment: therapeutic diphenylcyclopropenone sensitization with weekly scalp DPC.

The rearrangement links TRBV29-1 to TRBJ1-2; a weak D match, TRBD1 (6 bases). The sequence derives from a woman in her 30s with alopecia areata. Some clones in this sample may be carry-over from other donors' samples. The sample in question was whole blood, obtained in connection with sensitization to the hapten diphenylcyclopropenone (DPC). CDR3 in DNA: TGCAGCGTAGGCAATGGGGGCGGCTACACCTTC. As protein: CSVGNGGGYTF.